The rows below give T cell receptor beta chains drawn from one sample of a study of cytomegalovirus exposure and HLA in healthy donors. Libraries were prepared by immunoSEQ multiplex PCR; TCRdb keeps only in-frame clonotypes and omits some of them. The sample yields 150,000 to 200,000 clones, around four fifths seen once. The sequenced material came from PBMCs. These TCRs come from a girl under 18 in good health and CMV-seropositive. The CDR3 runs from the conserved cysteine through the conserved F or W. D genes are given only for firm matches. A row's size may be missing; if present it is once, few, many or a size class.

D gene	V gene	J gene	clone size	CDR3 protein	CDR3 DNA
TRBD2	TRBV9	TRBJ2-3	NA	CASSSGHSTDTQYF	TGTGCCAGCAGTAGCGGGCATAGCACAGATACGCAGTATTTT
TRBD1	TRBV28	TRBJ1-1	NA	CASTGDRRNTEAFF	TGTGCCAGCACCGGGGACAGGCGGAACACTGAAGCTTTCTTT
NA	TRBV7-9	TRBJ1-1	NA	CASSATANTEAFF	TGTGCCAGCAGTGCTACAGCTAACACTGAAGCTTTCTTT
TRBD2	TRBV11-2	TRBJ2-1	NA	CASRLAGGQEQFF	TGTGCCAGCAGACTAGCGGGGGGGCAGGAGCAGTTCTTC
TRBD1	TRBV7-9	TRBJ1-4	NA	CASSFQTTGANEKLFF	TGTGCCAGCAGCTTTCAAACGACAGGGGCGAATGAAAAACTGTTTTTT
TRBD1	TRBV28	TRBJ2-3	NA	CASSGGRDRYTDTQYF	TGTGCCAGCAGTGGGGGCCGGGACAGATACACAGATACGCAGTATTTT
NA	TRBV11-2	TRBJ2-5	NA	CASSLGGYETQYF	TGTGCCAGCAGCTTAGGAGGGTATGAGACCCAGTACTTC
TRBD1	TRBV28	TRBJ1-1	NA	CASSFYATGGADTEAFF	TGTGCCAGCAGTTTCTATGCCACAGGGGGAGCGGACACTGAAGCTTTCTTT
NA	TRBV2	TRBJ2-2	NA	CASMSDFNTGELFF	TGTGCCAGCATGAGTGACTTCAACACCGGGGAGCTGTTTTTT
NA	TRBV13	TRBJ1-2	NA	CASSPNRLEKVDYTF	TGTGCCAGCAGCCCCAATAGACTGGAGAAGGTAGACTACACCTTC
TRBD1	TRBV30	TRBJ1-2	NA	CAWDRGVYGYTF	TGTGCCTGGGACAGGGGAGTCTATGGCTACACCTTC
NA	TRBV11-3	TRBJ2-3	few	CASSFGTDTQYF	TGTGCCAGCAGCTTCGGCACAGATACGCAGTATTTT
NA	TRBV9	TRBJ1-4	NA	CASSALGGLGEKLFF	TGTGCCAGCAGCGCCCTGGGGGGGCTTGGCGAAAAACTGTTTTTT
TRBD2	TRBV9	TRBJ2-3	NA	CASSGSGGLPPDTQYF	TGTGCCAGCAGTGGTAGCGGGGGCCTTCCCCCAGATACGCAGTATTTT
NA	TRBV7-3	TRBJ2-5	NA	CASSLTGARETQYF	TGTGCCAGCAGCTTAACGGGGGCTAGGGAGACCCAGTACTTC
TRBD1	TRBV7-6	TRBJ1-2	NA	CASSLRRGTAFLNYGYTF	TGTGCCAGCAGCTTACGTCGAGGGACAGCCTTCCTTAACTATGGCTACACCTTC
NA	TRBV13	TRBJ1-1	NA	CASSSRGTRNTEAFF	TGTGCCAGCAGCTCGCGGGGAACGAGGAACACTGAAGCTTTCTTT
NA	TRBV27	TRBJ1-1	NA	CASAGRTEAFF	TGTGCCAGCGCTGGGAGAACTGAAGCTTTCTTT
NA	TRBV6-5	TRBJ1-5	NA	CASSSLWGRGQPQHF	TGTGCCAGCAGTTCCCTTTGGGGTCGGGGGCAGCCCCAGCATTTT
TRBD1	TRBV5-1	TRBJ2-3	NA	CASALGQGGTDTQYF	TGCGCCAGCGCACTCGGACAGGGTGGAACAGATACGCAGTATTTT
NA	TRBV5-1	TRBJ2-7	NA	CASSLVEGYEQYF	TGCGCCAGCAGCTTGGTGGAGGGCTACGAGCAGTACTTC
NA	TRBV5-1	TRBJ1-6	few	CASSPRLQAIDSPLHF	TGCGCCAGCAGCCCGAGATTGCAGGCGATAGATTCACCCCTCCACTTT
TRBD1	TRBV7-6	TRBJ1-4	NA	CASSPPPDGQGFRSEKLFF	TGTGCCAGCAGCCCTCCTCCTGACGGACAGGGGTTTCGAAGTGAAAAACTGTTTTTT
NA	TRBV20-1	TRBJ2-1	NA	CSAHPRYEQFF	TGCAGCGCCCATCCCAGGTATGAGCAGTTCTTC
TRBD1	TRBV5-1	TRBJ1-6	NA	CASSLARGQNSPLHF	TGCGCCAGCAGTCTGGCCCGGGGACAGAATTCACCCCTCCACTTT
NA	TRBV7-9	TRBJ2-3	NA	CASSRAGTDTQYF	TGTGCCAGCAGCAGGGCAGGGACAGATACGCAGTATTTT
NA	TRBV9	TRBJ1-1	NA	CASSVGGDTEAFF	TGTGCCAGCAGCGTGGGGGGGGACACTGAAGCTTTCTTT
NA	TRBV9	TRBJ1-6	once	CASSAKPYNSPLHF	TGTGCCAGCAGTGCTAAGCCCTATAATTCACCCCTCCACTTT
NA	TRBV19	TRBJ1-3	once	CASSPRLLFGNTIYF	TGTGCCAGTAGTCCTAGGCTCCTGTTTGGAAACACCATATATTTT
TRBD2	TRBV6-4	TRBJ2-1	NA	CASSLTSGGPYNEQFF	TGTGCCAGCAGTCTGACTAGCGGGGGGCCCTACAATGAGCAGTTCTTC
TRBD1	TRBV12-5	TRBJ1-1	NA	CASGLILTGTGNTEAFF	TGTGCTAGTGGTTTGATACTCACCGGGACAGGGAACACTGAAGCTTTCTTT
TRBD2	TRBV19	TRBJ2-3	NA	CASNLRGGSRYQYF	TGTGCCAGTAACCTCCGGGGGGGATCCAGATACCAGTATTTT
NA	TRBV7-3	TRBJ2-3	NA	CASSPMAARSTDTQYF	TGTGCCAGCAGCCCCATGGCGGCTAGGAGCACAGATACGCAGTATTTT
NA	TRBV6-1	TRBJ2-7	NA	CASGQTGREQYF	TGTGCCAGCGGGCAGACAGGCCGGGAGCAGTACTTC
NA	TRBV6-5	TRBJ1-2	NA	CASSSGGRYYGYTF	TGTGCCAGCTCTTCTGGGGGCAGATACTATGGCTACACCTTC
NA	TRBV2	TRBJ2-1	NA	CASRISGSEFF	TGTGCCAGTCGGATCTCAGGTAGCGAGTTCTTC
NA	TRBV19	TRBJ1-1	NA	CASSLTENTEAFF	TGTGCCAGTAGTTTGACAGAGAACACTGAAGCTTTCTTT